These 4 T cell receptor beta chains originate from one sample sequenced in a study of T-cell reconstitution after alpha-beta-depleted transplantation in children. Construction of the TCRbeta library involved unique molecular identifiers. Using its own MiXCR run on the PCR reads, TCRdb lists one record per CDR3 protein. The sample has about 460,000 distinct CDR3 sequences, approximately 12% seen once. This specimen consisted of PBMCs from the stem cell graft donor, obtained from the stem cell graft. The receptors were sampled from a human donor who donated a stem cell graft to a child with combined immunodeficiency.

This clonotype has a handful of counts. V gene TRBV28 combines with J gene TRBJ2-3, with D tentatively TRBD2 (5 bases). The CDR3 is 13 residues long. Trimming stripped 2 bases from V and 5 bases from J, with 8 bases between. Germline V gene data show CDR1 as MDHEN and CDR2 as SYDVKM. Here the CDR3 reads CASSLGEGDTQYF. DNA for the CDR3: TGTGCCAGCAGTTTAGGAGAGGGAGATACGCAGTATTTT.

Only a few counts were recorded for this clonotype. The chain has TRBV3-1 and TRBJ1-2; no reliable D call. The germline V and J ends were trimmed by 0 bases and 1 base, with 6 bases remaining between them. Germline loops: CDR1 LGHDT, CDR2 YNNKEL (reference sequence). There are 14 residues in the CDR3. The CDR3 DNA is TGTGCCAGCAGCCAAGAACAGTTTAACTATGGCTACACCTTC. Encoded protein: CASSQEQFNYGYTF.

This clonotype appeared once. The chain carries TRBV5-5 and TRBJ2-1, with 16 bases matching TRBD2. Per germline, CDR1 SGHKS and CDR2 YYEKEE (reference sequence). V was clipped by 9 bases and J by 8 bases; unmatched bases: 8. This CDR3 region has 15 residues. The CDR3 reads CAMSLGTSGRDEQFF. The CDR3 DNA reads as TGTGCCATGAGCCTTGGGACTAGCGGGAGGGATGAGCAGTTCTTC.

The chain has TRBV7-9 and TRBJ1-1; D call uncertain. The CDR3 runs to 11 residues. Germline CDR1 and CDR2: SEHNR and FQNEAQ (reference sequence). V was shortened by 11 bases and J by 3 bases, with 10 bases between the two germline ends. The chain's CDR3 is CAGQRDTEAFF. CDR3 nucleotides: TGTGCCGGGCAGCGGGACACTGAAGCTTTCTTT. Full variable domain (rest looked up from reference TRBV7-9 and TRBJ1-1): DTGVSQNPRHKITKRGQNVTFRCDPISEHNRLYWYRQTLGQGPEFLTYFQNEAQLEKSRLLSDRFSAERPKGSFSTLEIQRTEQGDSAMYLCAGQRDTEAFFGQGTRLTVV.